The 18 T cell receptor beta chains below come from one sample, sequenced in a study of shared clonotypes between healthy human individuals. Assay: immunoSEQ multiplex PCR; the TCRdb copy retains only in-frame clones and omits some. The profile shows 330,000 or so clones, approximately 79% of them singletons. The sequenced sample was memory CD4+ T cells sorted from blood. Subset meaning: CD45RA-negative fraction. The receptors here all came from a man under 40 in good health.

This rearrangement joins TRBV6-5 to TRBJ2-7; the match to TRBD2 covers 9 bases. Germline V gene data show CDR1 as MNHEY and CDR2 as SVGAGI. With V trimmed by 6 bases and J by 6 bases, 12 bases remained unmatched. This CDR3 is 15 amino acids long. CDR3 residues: CASRPSGTARGEQYF. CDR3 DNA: TGTGCCAGCAGGCCTAGCGGGACCGCTCGTGGCGAGCAGTACTTC.

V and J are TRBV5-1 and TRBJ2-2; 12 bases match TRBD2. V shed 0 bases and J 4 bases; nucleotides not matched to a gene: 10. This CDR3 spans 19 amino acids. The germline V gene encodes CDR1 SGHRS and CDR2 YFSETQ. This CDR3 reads CASSLGLLAGGPSTGELFF. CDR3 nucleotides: TGCGCCAGCAGCTTGGGTCTTCTAGCGGGAGGGCCGAGCACCGGGGAGCTGTTTTTT.

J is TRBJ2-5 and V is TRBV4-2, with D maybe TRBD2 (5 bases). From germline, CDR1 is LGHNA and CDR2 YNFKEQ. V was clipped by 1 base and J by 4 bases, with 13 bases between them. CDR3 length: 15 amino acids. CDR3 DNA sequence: TGTGCCAGCAGCCAAGTATTCGGGGTCGGAGAGACCCAGTACTTC. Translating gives CASSQVFGVGETQYF.

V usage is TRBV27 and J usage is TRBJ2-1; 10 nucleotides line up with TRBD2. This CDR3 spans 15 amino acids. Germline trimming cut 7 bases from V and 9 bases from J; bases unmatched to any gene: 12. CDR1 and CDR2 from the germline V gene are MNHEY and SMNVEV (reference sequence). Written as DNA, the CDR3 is TGTGCCAGCACCATAGCGGGAGGCTTTGGGAGTGAGCAGTTCTTC. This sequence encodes CASTIAGGFGSEQFF.

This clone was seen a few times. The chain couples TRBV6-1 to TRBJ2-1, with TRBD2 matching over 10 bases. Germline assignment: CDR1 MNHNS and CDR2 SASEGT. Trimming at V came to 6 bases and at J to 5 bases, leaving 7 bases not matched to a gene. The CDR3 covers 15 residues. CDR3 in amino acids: CASSRTSGGDNEQFF. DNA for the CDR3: TGTGCCAGCAGCCGGACTAGCGGAGGGGACAATGAGCAGTTCTTC.

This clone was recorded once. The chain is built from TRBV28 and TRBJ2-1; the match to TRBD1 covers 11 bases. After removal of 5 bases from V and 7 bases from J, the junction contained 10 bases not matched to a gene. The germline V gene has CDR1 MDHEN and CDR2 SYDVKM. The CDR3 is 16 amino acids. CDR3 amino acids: CASSPAGTGGENEQFF. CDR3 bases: TGTGCCAGCAGTCCCGCCGGGACAGGGGGTGAAAATGAGCAGTTCTTC.

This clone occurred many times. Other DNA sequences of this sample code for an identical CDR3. The CDR3 spells CAISEPGLAGGETQYF. The CDR3 DNA sequence: TGTGCCATCAGTGAACCCGGACTAGCGGGAGGGGAGACCCAGTACTTC. The chain links TRBV10-3 to TRBJ2-5, with 15 bases aligning to TRBD2. After removal of 3 bases from V and 5 bases from J, the junction contained 4 bases not matched to a gene. The germline gives CDR1 ENHRY, CDR2 SYGVKD. The CDR3 contains 16 residues.

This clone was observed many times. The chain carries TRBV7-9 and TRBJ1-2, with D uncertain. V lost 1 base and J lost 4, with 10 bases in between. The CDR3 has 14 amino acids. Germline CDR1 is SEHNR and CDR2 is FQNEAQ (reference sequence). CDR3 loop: CASSLDLSFYGYTF. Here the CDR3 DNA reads TGTGCCAGCAGCTTAGACCTCAGTTTCTATGGCTACACCTTC.

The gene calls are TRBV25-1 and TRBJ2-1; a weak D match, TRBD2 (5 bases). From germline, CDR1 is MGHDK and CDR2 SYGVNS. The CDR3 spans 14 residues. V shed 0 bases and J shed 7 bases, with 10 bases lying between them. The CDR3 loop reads CASSEYLRANEQFF. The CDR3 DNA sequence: TGTGCCAGCAGTGAATATTTGAGGGCAAATGAGCAGTTCTTC.

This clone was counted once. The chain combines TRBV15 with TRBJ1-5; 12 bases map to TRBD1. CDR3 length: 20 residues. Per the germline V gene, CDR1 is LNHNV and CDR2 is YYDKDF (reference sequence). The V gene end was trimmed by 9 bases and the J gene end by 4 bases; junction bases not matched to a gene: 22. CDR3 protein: CATGRGTGGGGSQKNQPQHF. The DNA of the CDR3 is TGTGCCACTGGGCGAGGGACAGGGGGCGGAGGTTCTCAGAAAAATCAGCCCCAGCATTTT.

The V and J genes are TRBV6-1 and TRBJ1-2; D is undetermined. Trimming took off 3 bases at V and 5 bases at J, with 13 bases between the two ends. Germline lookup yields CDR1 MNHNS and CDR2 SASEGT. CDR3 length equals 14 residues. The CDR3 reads CASSDGAGEYGYTF. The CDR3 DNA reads TGTGCCAGCAGTGATGGCGCAGGCGAATATGGCTACACCTTC.

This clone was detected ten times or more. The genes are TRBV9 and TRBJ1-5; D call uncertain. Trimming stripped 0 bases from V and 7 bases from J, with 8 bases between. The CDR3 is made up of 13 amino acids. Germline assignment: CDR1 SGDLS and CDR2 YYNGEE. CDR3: CASSVGDRQPQHF. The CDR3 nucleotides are TGTGCCAGCAGCGTAGGGGATCGGCAGCCCCAGCATTTT.

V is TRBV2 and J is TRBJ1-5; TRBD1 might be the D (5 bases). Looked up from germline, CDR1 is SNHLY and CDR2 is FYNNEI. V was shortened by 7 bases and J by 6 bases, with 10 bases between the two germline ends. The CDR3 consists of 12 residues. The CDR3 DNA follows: TGTGCCAGCACCGGGGCAGGTCAGCCCCAGCATTTT. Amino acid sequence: CASTGAGQPQHF.

CDR3: CASSRASGYYEQYF. The CDR3 DNA reads TGTGCCAGCAGCAGGGCTAGCGGTTACTACGAGCAGTACTTC. V is TRBV21-1 and J is TRBJ2-7; the table names TRBD2, a call not compared with the DNA. TRBV21-1 is assigned pseudogene status. The CDR3 extends over 14 amino acids.

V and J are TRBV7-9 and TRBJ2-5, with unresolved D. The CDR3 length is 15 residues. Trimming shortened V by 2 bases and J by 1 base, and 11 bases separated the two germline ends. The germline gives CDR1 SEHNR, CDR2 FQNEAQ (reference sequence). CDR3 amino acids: CASSLLPATQETQYF. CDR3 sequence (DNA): TGTGCCAGCAGCTTATTGCCCGCCACCCAAGAGACCCAGTACTTC.

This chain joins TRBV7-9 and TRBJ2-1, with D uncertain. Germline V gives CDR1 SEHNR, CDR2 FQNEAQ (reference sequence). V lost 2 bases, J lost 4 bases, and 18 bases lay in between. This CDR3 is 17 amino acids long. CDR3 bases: TGTGCCAGCAGCTTATTACCCCACGGACGCGGATACAATGAGCAGTTCTTC. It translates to CASSLLPHGRGYNEQFF.

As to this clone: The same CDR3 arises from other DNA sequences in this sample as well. CDR3 sequence: CASSVGTGGRNTGELFF. CDR3 sequence (DNA): TGTGCCAGCAGCGTAGGTACAGGGGGTAGGAACACCGGGGAGCTGTTTTTT. The chain is built from TRBV9 and TRBJ2-2, with 8 bases identical to TRBD1. CDR3 size: 17 residues. The germline V gene encodes CDR1 SGDLS and CDR2 YYNGEE. V lost 0 bases and J lost 1; bases outside the gene matches: 5.

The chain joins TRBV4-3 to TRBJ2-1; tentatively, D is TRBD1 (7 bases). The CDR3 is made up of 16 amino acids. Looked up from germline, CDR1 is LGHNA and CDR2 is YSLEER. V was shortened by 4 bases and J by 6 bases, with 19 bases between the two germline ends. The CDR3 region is CASSRGDSSPVNEQFF. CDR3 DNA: TGCGCCAGCAGCCGCGGGGACAGTTCCCCGGTCAATGAGCAGTTCTTC.